The 29 T cell receptor beta chains listed next were all sequenced from one sample in a study of blood T cell repertoires in COVID-19. Clones were sequenced by immunoSEQ multiplex PCR, and TCRdb holds only the in-frame ones, with some missing. The table shows about 99,000 clones, with 84% occurring only once. Sequencing used peripheral blood. The receptors here all came from a human donor in a cohort sampled during active or convalescent COVID-19.

The chain links TRBV30 to TRBJ1-6; 7 bases are a match to TRBD1. Germline V gene sequence: CDR1 GTSNPN, CDR2 SVGIG (reference sequence). The J segment lost 6 bases and the V segment lost 3 bases, leaving 2 bases of the junction unmatched. This CDR3 is built from 13 residues. The DNA of the CDR3 is TGTGCCTGGAGGGGACAGCCTAATTCACCCCTCCACTTT. Its translation is CAWRGQPNSPLHF.

V gene TRBV30 combines with J gene TRBJ1-5; D perhaps matches TRBD1 (6 bases). Trimming took 1 base from V and 15 from J, leaving 16 bases between them. The CDR3 is 12 residues long. Germline values: CDR1 GTSNPN, CDR2 SVGIG (reference sequence). CDR3 nucleotide sequence: TGTGCCTGGAGTGGGTCAGGGGACAAGAGGCATTTT. Residues: CAWSGSGDKRHF.

The gene calls are TRBV6-2 or TRBV6-3 and TRBJ2-3; 10 bases are a match to TRBD2. The V and J ends lost 6 bases and 4 bases, in that order; junction bases with no gene match: 7. The germline V gene has CDR1 MNHEY and CDR2 SVGEGT. CDR3 length equals 15 residues. CDR3 nucleotides: TGTGCCAGCAGCACCCTAGCGGGGGAGGCAGATACGCAGTATTTT. This sequence encodes CASSTLAGEADTQYF.

The chain combines TRBV6-2 or TRBV6-3 with TRBJ1-5; the D is unclear. The germline V gene has CDR1 MNHEY and CDR2 SVGEGT. CDR3 length equals 12 residues. V was trimmed by 5 bases and J by 7 bases, leaving 9 bases between them. In DNA, the CDR3 is TGTGCCAGCAGTCAGACACAGCAGCCCCAGCATTTT. This codes for CASSQTQQPQHF.

CDR3 region: CASSGQALNSPLHF. CDR3 DNA: TGTGCCAGCAGCGGACAGGCCCTTAATTCACCCCTCCACTTT. The chain has TRBV5-4 and TRBJ1-6; 7 bases are a match to TRBD1. The V segment lost 4 bases and the J segment 6 bases; nucleotides outside the gene matches: 4. Germline V gene sequence: CDR1 SGHNT, CDR2 YYREEE (reference sequence). The CDR3 extends over 14 amino acids.

The CDR3 coding sequence is TGTGCCAGCAGTTACAGCAGGGGGCAGGACACCGGGGAGCTGTTTTTT. It yields the protein CASSYSRGQDTGELFF. V usage is TRBV6-5 and J usage is TRBJ2-2; 8 bases fit TRBD1. V lost 2 bases and J lost 3; bases outside the gene matches: 5. The CDR3 loop spans 16 amino acids. Germline-derived CDR1 and CDR2 are MNHEY and SVGAGI.

This clone showed up just a few times. The V gene is TRBV4-1, the J gene TRBJ1-2, with D unresolved. Trimming took 0 bases from V and 3 from J, leaving 11 bases between them. The CDR3 runs to 15 residues. Looked up from germline, CDR1 is MGHRA and CDR2 is YSYEKL. The CDR3 bases are TGCGCCAGCAGCCAAGATAGGTCTCGGGACTATGGCTACACCTTC. The encoded protein is CASSQDRSRDYGYTF.

The chain employs TRBV24-1 and TRBJ2-5; 8 nucleotides agree with TRBD1. V lost 5 bases, J lost 5 bases, and 9 bases stayed unmatched. Germline assignment: CDR1 KGHDR and CDR2 SFDVKD. This CDR3 spans 15 amino acids. The CDR3: CATSAQGAGLETQYF. The CDR3 nucleotides read TGTGCCACCAGTGCCCAGGGGGCTGGTTTGGAGACCCAGTACTTC.

The sample holds a few counts of this clone. V is TRBV7-3 and J is TRBJ1-1; D is ambiguous. The V and J ends lost 5 bases and 0 bases respectively, with 16 bases between them. The CDR3 spans 16 residues. Germline lookup yields CDR1 SGHTA and CDR2 FQGTGA. CDR3 nucleotides: TGTGCCAGCAGCCCCATCATGGCAGCGATGAACACTGAAGCTTTCTTT. Residues: CASSPIMAAMNTEAFF.

This chain joins TRBV5-6 and TRBJ2-5; D might be TRBD1 (5 bases). There are 15 residues in the CDR3. Germline V gene lookup returns CDR1 SGHDT and CDR2 YYEEEE. Trimming removed 3 bases from V and 5 bases from J, with 17 bases in between. The CDR3 loop reads CASSYRRRVHETQYF. The CDR3 coding sequence is TGTGCCAGCAGCTACAGGCGCCGGGTTCATGAGACCCAGTACTTC.

The chain joins TRBV28 to TRBJ1-2, with a weak D call TRBD1 (6 bases). CDR3 size: 13 residues. With 2 bases removed from V and 8 bases from J, the gap between germline ends came to 12 bases. The germline V gene encodes CDR1 MDHEN and CDR2 SYDVKM. CDR3: CASSLTPGDGYTF. The DNA for the CDR3 is TGTGCCAGCAGTTTAACCCCAGGGGACGGCTACACCTTC.

CDR3 DNA: TGTGCCAGCAGCAGTGCCTATAATTCACCCCTCCACTTT. Its translation is CASSSAYNSPLHF. The J gene is TRBJ1-6, the V gene TRBV6-5; D gene uncertain. CDR3 length: 13 residues. Trimming pared 6 bases from V and 2 bases from J, leaving 5 bases between. Germline V gene lookup returns CDR1 MNHEY and CDR2 SVGAGI.

The rearrangement uses TRBV3-1 (or the pseudogene TRBV3-2) and TRBJ1-1; D is perhaps TRBD1 (6 bases). The germline gives CDR1 LGHDT, CDR2 YNNKEL (reference sequence). The CDR3 contains 15 residues. The V end lost 2 bases, the J end lost 4 bases, and 14 bases lay between the germline ends. The CDR3 region is CASSQQGGGITEAFF. The CDR3 DNA sequence: TGTGCCAGCAGCCAACAAGGGGGGGGGATCACTGAAGCTTTCTTT.

The sample holds a few counts of this clone. The genes are TRBV2 and TRBJ1-4, with TRBD1 identical over 8 bases. Germline trimming cut 7 bases from V and 0 bases from J; bases unmatched to any gene: 7. The CDR3 loop spans 16 amino acids. Germline CDR1 is SNHLY and CDR2 is FYNNEI. CDR3 region: CASIQDRGATNEKLFF. The DNA of the CDR3 is TGTGCCAGCATCCAAGACAGGGGCGCAACTAATGAAAAACTGTTTTTT.

The V and J genes are TRBV6-6 and TRBJ2-7; 8 nucleotides agree with TRBD1. Germline V gene sequence: CDR1 MNHNY, CDR2 SVGAGI (reference sequence). The CDR3 spans 15 residues. V lost 5 bases and J lost 2; bases outside the gene matches: 8. CDR3 in amino acids: CASSPPQTGAYEQYF. As DNA, the CDR3 is TGTGCCAGCAGTCCCCCCCAGACAGGGGCCTACGAGCAGTACTTC.

The chain employs TRBV6-1 and TRBJ2-2; TRBD2 agrees at 8 bases. Germline lookup yields CDR1 MNHNS and CDR2 SASEGT. This CDR3 has 20 residues. Unmatched junction bases numbered 13, after V lost 0 bases and J lost 1 base. The CDR3 sequence is CASSEASGGLAGKNTGELFF. As DNA, the CDR3 is TGTGCCAGCAGTGAAGCAAGTGGTGGGCTAGCGGGCAAGAACACCGGGGAGCTGTTTTTT.

V gene TRBV18 combines with J gene TRBJ1-2, with D maybe TRBD1 (5 bases). The CDR3 spans 13 residues. Trimming left V 3 bases short and J 3 bases short, with 8 bases between. Germline CDR1 KGHSH, CDR2 LQKENI. The DNA for the CDR3 is TGTGCCAGCTCACCGACGGGGGACTATGGCTACACCTTC. Residues: CASSPTGDYGYTF.

The chain couples TRBV18 to TRBJ2-2; the match to TRBD1 covers 8 bases. In germline, CDR1 is KGHSH, CDR2 LQKENI. The CDR3 contains 17 residues. The V and J ends lost 3 bases and 4 bases, in that order; junction bases with no gene match: 10. The CDR3 coding sequence is TGTGCCAGCTCACCCCCGGGACAGGACGTCTCCACCGGGGAGCTGTTTTTT. Translation: CASSPPGQDVSTGELFF. Supplemented by reference TRBV18 and TRBJ2-2, the full variable domain reads NAGVMQNPRHLVRRRGQEARLRCSPMKGHSHVYWYRQLPEEGLKFMVYLQKENIIDESGMPKERFSAEFPKEGPSILRIQQVVRGDSAAYFCASSPPGQDVSTGELFFGEGSRLTVL.

This clone was detected once. The rearrangement uses TRBV19 and TRBJ2-7, with 8 positions matching TRBD1. Unmatched junction bases numbered 6, after V lost 4 bases and J lost 4 bases. CDR3 length equals 14 residues. Germline V CDR1 and CDR2: LNHDA, SQIVND (reference sequence). As DNA, the CDR3 is TGTGCCAGTAGTACACAGGGGGGCAGGTACGAGCAGTACTTC. It yields the protein CASSTQGGRYEQYF. Together with reference TRBV19 and TRBJ2-7, the CDR3 gives the full variable domain: DGGITQSPKYLFRKEGQNVTLSCEQNLNHDAMYWYRQDPGQGLRLIYYSQIVNDFQKGDIAEGYSVSREKKESFPLTVTSAQKNPTAFYLCASSTQGGRYEQYFGPGTRLTVT.

This clone is a singleton in its sample. The chain has TRBV27 and TRBJ1-5; D is perhaps TRBD1 (5 bases). The CDR3 runs to 13 residues. CDR1 is MNHEY, CDR2 SMNVEV, per germline (reference sequence). V gave up 9 bases and J gave up 2 bases, with 11 bases separating them. CDR3 DNA: TGTGCCAGTGCATTACAGGGCAATCAGCCCCAGCATTTT. This gives the protein CASALQGNQPQHF.

The chain links TRBV19 to TRBJ1-2, with D uncertain. The germline CDR1 and CDR2 sequences are LNHDA and SQIVND (reference sequence). V dropped 5 bases and J dropped 2 bases, with 3 bases sitting between them. CDR3 length equals 11 residues. DNA of the CDR3: TGTGCCAGTAGTGAGAACTATGGCTACACCTTC. Translating it yields CASSENYGYTF.

V and J are TRBV11-2 and TRBJ2-2; possibly TRBD1 for D (6 bases). CDR1 and CDR2 (germline): SGHAT, FQNNGV. V lost 4 bases and J lost 7, with 13 bases in between. This CDR3 is built from 14 residues. CDR3 region: CASSSQRRGGELFF. The CDR3 nucleotides are TGTGCCAGCAGCTCCCAACGCAGGGGCGGGGAGCTGTTTTTT.

The chain employs TRBV19 and TRBJ1-4; 8 bases are a match to TRBD1. CDR1 and CDR2 (germline): LNHDA, SQIVND (reference sequence). CDR3 length equals 16 residues. With V trimmed by 7 bases and J by 8 bases, 15 bases remained unmatched. CDR3: CASIAGRTGMREKLFF. In DNA, the CDR3 is TGTGCCAGTATCGCCGGGCGGACAGGGATGCGAGAAAAACTGTTTTTT.

V is TRBV7-9 and J is TRBJ2-7, with D unclear. Germline V gene sequence: CDR1 SEHNR, CDR2 FQNEAQ (reference sequence). V dropped 2 bases and J dropped 5 bases, with 7 bases sitting between them. This CDR3 comprises 12 residues. In DNA, the CDR3 is TGTGCCAGCAGCTTAAGGCAGGACGAGCAGTACTTC. This gives the protein CASSLRQDEQYF.

The chain links TRBV5-4 to TRBJ1-3; D not certain. Germline CDR1 and CDR2: SGHNT and YYREEE (reference sequence). V was cut by 3 bases and J by 1 base, with 8 bases left in between. This CDR3 has 14 amino acids. The CDR3 here is CASSSGPSGNTIYF. CDR3 DNA sequence: TGTGCCAGCAGCTCGGGTCCTTCTGGAAACACCATATATTTT.

The chain combines TRBV25-1 with TRBJ1-4; D may be TRBD1 (6 bases). Germline assignment: CDR1 MGHDK and CDR2 SYGVNS. CDR3 length equals 18 residues. The V gene lost 4 bases and the J gene lost 4 bases, with 22 bases spanning the gap. This CDR3 is CASSANMWTALGNEKLFF. The CDR3 DNA sequence: TGTGCCAGCAGTGCGAACATGTGGACAGCCTTAGGTAATGAAAAACTGTTTTTT.

This CDR3 is CASSLGGAPNEQFF. The CDR3 DNA follows: TGTGCCAGCAGCTTAGGCGGAGCCCCCAATGAGCAGTTCTTC. The chain recombines TRBV7-8 with TRBJ2-1; D call uncertain. Per germline, CDR1 SGHVS and CDR2 FQNEAQ. This CDR3 contains 14 residues. V lost 1 base to trimming and J lost 6 bases, with 10 bases between them.

V and J are TRBV6-6 and TRBJ2-7; D not certain. Germline CDR1 reads MNHNY; CDR2 reads SVGAGI (reference sequence). This CDR3 is 12 amino acids long. V was shortened by 3 bases and J by 1 base, with 4 bases between the two germline ends. DNA for the CDR3: TGTGCCAGCAGTTATCGTTCCTACGAGCAGTACTTC. Protein: CASSYRSYEQYF.

V usage is TRBV7-7 and J usage is TRBJ1-1; D not certain. Trimming stripped 10 bases from V and 6 bases from J, with 18 bases between. The CDR3 contains 13 residues. Germline CDR1 SSHAT, CDR2 FNYEAQ (reference sequence). CDR3 sequence: CATSPSGWPEAFF. The DNA of the CDR3 is TGTGCCACCTCCCCGTCCGGGTGGCCTGAAGCTTTCTTT. Looking up the rest from reference TRBV7-7 and TRBJ1-1 gives the full variable domain: GAGVSQSPRYKVTKRGQDVTLRCDPISSHATLYWYQQALGQGPEFLTYFNYEAQPDKSGLPSDRFSAERPEGSISTLTIQRTEQRDSAMYRCATSPSGWPEAFFGQGTRLTVV.